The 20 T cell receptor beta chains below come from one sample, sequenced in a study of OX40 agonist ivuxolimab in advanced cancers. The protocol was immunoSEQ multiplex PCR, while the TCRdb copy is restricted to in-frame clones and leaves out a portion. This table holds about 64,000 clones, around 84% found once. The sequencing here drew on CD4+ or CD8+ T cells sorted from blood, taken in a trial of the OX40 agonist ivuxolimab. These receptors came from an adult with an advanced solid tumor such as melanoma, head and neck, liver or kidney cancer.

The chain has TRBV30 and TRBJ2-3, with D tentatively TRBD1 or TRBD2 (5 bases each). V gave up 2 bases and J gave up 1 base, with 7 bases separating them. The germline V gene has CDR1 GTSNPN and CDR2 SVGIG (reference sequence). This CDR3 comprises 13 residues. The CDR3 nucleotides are TGTGCCTGGAGTTTGGGGGGCACAGATACGCAGTATTTT. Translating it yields CAWSLGGTDTQYF.

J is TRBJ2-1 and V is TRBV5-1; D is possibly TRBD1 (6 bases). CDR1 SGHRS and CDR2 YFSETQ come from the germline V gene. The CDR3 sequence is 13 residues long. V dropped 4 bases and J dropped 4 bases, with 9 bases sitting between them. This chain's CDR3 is CASSPDSYNEQFF. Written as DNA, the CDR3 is TGCGCCAGCAGCCCGGACAGTTACAATGAGCAGTTCTTC.

This chain's CDR3 is CASSPLAGGLQETQYF. The CDR3 bases are TGTGCCAGCTCGCCCCTAGCGGGGGGACTCCAAGAGACCCAGTACTTC. V and J are TRBV18 and TRBJ2-5; 11 bases agree with TRBD2. The CDR3 runs 16 residues. Losses at the gene ends were 6 bases for V and 1 base for J; bases not matched to a gene: 7. Germline-derived CDR1 and CDR2 are KGHSH and LQKENI.

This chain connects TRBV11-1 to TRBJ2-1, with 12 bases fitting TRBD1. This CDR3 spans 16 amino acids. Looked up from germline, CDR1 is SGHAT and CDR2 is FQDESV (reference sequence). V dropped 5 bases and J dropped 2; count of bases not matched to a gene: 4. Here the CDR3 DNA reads TGTGCCAGCAGCCGGGACAGGGGGCAAGCCTACAATGAGCAGTTCTTC. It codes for CASSRDRGQAYNEQFF.

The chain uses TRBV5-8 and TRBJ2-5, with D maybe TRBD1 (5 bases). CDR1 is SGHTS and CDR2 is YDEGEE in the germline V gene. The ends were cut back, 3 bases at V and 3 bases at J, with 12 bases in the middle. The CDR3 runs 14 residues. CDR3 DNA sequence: TGTGCCAGCAGCTCTCGACGACAGAAAGAGACCCAGTACTTC. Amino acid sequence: CASSSRRQKETQYF. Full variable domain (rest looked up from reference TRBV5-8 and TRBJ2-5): EAGVTQSPTHLIKTRGQQATLRCSPISGHTSVYWYQQALGLGLQFLLWYDEGEERNRGNFPPRFSGRQFPNYSSELNVNALELEDSALYLCASSSRRQKETQYFGPGTRLLVL.

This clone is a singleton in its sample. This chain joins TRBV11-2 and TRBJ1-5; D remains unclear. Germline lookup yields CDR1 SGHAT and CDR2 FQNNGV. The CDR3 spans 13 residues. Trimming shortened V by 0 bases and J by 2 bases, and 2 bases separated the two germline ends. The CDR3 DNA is TGTGCCAGCAGCTTAGATCGCAATCAGCCCCAGCATTTT. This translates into CASSLDRNQPQHF.

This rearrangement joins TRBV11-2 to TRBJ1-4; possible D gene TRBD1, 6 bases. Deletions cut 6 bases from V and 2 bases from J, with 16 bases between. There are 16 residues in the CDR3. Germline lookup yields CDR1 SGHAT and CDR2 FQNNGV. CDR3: CASRGGRYVTNEKLFF. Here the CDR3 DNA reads TGTGCCAGCAGAGGGGGTCGGTATGTGACTAATGAAAAACTGTTTTTT.

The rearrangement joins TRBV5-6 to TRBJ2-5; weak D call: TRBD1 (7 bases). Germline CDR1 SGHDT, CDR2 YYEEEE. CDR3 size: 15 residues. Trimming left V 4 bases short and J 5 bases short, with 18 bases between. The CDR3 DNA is TGTGCCAGCAGCGCCCAACAGGGGAGGAGGGAGACCCAGTACTTC. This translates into CASSAQQGRRETQYF.

The CDR3 DNA reads TGTGCCAGCAGCGTAGTACTAGCCAAAACCCCCTACGAGCAGTACTTC. It encodes CASSVVLAKTPYEQYF. The rearrangement uses TRBV9 and TRBJ2-7; TRBD2 might be the D (6 bases). This CDR3 is built from 16 residues. The V gene's germline CDR1 is SGDLS and CDR2 YYNGEE. V lost 0 bases and J lost 2, with 15 bases in between. The whole variable domain, remainder taken from reference TRBV9 and TRBJ2-7, is DSGVTQTPKHLITATGQRVTLRCSPRSGDLSVYWYQQSLDQGLQFLIQYYNGEERAKGNILERFSAQQFPDLHSELNLSSLELGDSALYFCASSVVLAKTPYEQYFGPGTRLTVT.

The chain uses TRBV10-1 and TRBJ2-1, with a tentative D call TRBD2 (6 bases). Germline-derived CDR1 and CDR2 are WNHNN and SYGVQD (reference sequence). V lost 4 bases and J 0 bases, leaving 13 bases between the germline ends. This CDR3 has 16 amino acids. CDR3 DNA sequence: TGCGCCAGCAGTGGCGGCGGGGCGAGCTCCTACAATGAGCAGTTCTTC. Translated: CASSGGGASSYNEQFF.

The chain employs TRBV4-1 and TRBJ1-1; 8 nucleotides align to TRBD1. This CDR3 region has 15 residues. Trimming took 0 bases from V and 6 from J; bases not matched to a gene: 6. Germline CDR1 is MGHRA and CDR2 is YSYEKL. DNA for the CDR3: TGCGCCAGCAGCCAAGATCCGGACAGGGTATCTGAAGCTTTCTTT. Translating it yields CASSQDPDRVSEAFF.

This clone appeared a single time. The CDR3 spells CASSRQSSSLSGANVLTF. The CDR3 DNA reads TGTGCCAGCAGCCGACAATCCTCTAGCCTGTCTGGGGCCAACGTCCTGACTTTC. The V and J genes are TRBV7-6 and TRBJ2-6; tentative D call: TRBD2 (5 bases). V was shortened by 5 bases and J by 1 base, with 18 bases between the two germline ends. The CDR3 is 18 amino acids. Germline V gives CDR1 SGHVS, CDR2 FNYEAQ.

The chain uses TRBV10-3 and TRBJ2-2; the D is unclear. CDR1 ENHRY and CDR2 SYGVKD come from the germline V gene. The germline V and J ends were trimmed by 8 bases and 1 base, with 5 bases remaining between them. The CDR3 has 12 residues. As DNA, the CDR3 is TGTGCCATCGAATTGAACACCGGGGAGCTGTTTTTT. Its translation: CAIELNTGELFF.

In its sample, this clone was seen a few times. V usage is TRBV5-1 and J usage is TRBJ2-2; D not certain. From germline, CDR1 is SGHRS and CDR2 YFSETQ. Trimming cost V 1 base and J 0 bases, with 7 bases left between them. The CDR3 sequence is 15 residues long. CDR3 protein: CASSLTAANTGELFF. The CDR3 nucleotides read TGCGCCAGCAGCTTGACGGCGGCGAACACCGGGGAGCTGTTTTTT.

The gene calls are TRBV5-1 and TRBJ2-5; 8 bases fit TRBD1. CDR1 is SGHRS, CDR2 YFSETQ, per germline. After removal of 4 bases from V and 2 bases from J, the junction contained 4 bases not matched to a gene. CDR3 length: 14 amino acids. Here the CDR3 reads CASSLYRGQETQYF. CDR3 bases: TGCGCCAGCAGCCTCTACAGGGGGCAAGAGACCCAGTACTTC.

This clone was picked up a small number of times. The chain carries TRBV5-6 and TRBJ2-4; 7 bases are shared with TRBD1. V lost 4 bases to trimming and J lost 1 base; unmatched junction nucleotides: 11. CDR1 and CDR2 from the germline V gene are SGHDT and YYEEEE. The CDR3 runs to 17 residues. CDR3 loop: CASSHRQGRRAKNIQYF. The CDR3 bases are TGTGCCAGCAGCCACCGACAGGGAAGGAGGGCCAAAAACATTCAGTACTTC.

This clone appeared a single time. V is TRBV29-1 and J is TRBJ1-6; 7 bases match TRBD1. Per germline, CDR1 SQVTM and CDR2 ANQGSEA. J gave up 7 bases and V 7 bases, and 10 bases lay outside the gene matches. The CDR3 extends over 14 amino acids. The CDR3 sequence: CSARQGSGNSPLHF. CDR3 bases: TGCAGCGCTCGACAGGGTAGCGGGAATTCACCCCTCCACTTT.

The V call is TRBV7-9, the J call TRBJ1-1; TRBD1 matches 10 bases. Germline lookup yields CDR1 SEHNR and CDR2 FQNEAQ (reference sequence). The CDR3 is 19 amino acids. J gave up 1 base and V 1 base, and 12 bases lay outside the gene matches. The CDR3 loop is CASSLELTGGLSGNTEAFF. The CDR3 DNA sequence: TGTGCCAGCAGCTTAGAATTGACAGGGGGCCTGTCAGGGAACACTGAAGCTTTCTTT.

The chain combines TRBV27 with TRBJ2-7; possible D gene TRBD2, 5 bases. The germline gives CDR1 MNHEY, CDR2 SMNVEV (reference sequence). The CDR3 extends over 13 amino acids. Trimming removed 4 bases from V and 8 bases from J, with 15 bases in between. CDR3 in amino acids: CASSSHIGEKQYF. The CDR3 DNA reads TGTGCCAGCAGTTCACACATTGGGGAGAAGCAGTACTTC.

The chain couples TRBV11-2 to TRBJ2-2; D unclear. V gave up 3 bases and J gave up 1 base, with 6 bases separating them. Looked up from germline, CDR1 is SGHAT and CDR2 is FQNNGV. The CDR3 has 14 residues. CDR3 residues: CASSFVGNTGELFF. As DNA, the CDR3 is TGTGCCAGCAGCTTTGTCGGGAACACCGGGGAGCTGTTTTTT.